The 32 T cell receptor beta chains below were found in one sample sequenced in a study of blood T cell repertoires in COVID-19 (TCRdb year 2020). The method was the immunoSEQ multiplex PCR assay. Here the immuneACCESS table is served through TCRdb, limited to in-frame sequences with V and J called. Missing clones are a known gap in these copies; in checked studies unresolved V genes cover under half, and the rest lacks a known reason. The sample table records 160,000 or so clones; around 80% of these occur just once. The top ten hold 5% to 8.5% of the sample. Sequencing was performed on peripheral blood. These receptors all stem from a man in his 70s with active or convalescent COVID-19.

J is TRBJ1-6 and V is TRBV19; D is uncertain. CDR1 is LNHDA, CDR2 SQIVND, per germline (reference sequence). Trimming took 3 bases from V and 13 from J, leaving 13 bases between them. The CDR3 runs 13 residues. CDR3 amino acids: CASSMTLRAPLHF. The CDR3 region has the DNA TGTGCCAGTAGTATGACCCTAAGAGCGCCCCTCCACTTT.

This clone came up a few times. DNA for the CDR3: TGTGCCAGCAGTGAACTACCGGGGGTAGCGGGGGCTGGGGAGCAGTTCTTC. Protein sequence: CASSELPGVAGAGEQFF. The V and J genes are TRBV6-1 and TRBJ2-1, with TRBD2 matching 9 bases. After removal of 2 bases from V and 10 bases from J, the junction contained 15 bases not matched to a gene. CDR3 length: 17 amino acids. Germline V gene lookup returns CDR1 MNHNS and CDR2 SASEGT.

The chain recombines TRBV2 with TRBJ1-5; D ambiguous. Between the trimmed V and J ends, which lost 7 bases and 1 base, there was a span of 11 bases. There are 14 residues in the CDR3. CDR1 is SNHLY and CDR2 is FYNNEI in the germline V gene. CDR3 amino acids: CASTFQRSNQPQHF. CDR3 nucleotide sequence: TGTGCCAGCACCTTTCAGAGGAGCAATCAGCCCCAGCATTTT.

This clone was observed many times. The sample holds other DNA sequences that translate to the same CDR3. The chain has TRBV6-2 or TRBV6-3 and TRBJ1-2; TRBD1 matches 7 bases. Germline V gene sequence: CDR1 MNHEY, CDR2 SVGEGT. The CDR3 loop spans 14 amino acids. The V gene end was trimmed by 2 bases and the J gene end by 6 bases; junction bases not matched to a gene: 6. The CDR3 region is CASSYPGTVHGYTF. DNA for the CDR3: TGTGCCAGCAGTTACCCCGGGACAGTTCATGGCTACACCTTC.

The sample holds one count of this clone. The chain uses TRBV11-3 and TRBJ2-2; D is possibly TRBD2 (5 bases). The length of the CDR3 is 15 residues. V lost 1 base to trimming and J lost 6 bases, with 12 bases between them. Germline assignment: CDR1 SGHNT and CDR2 YENEEA. The DNA of the CDR3 is TGTGCCAGCAGCTTAGCCCCTAGCCGGCCCGGGGAGCTGTTTTTT. This gives the protein CASSLAPSRPGELFF.

The CDR3 nucleotides read TGTGCCAGCAGCTTAGGACGGGGGGGCGGACATGAGCAGTTCTTC. Translation: CASSLGRGGGHEQFF. The V gene is TRBV11-2, the J gene TRBJ2-1; 8 nucleotides agree with TRBD2. CDR1 SGHAT and CDR2 FQNNGV come from the germline V gene. CDR3 length: 15 amino acids. After removal of 1 base from V and 8 bases from J, the junction contained 7 bases not matched to a gene.

This clone was seen only once. The chain recombines TRBV11-3 with TRBJ2-2; D may be TRBD2 (5 bases). Germline-derived CDR1 and CDR2 are SGHNT and YENEEA. Trimming removed 4 bases at V and 1 base at J, with 10 bases between. The CDR3 runs to 15 residues. CDR3 DNA sequence: TGTGCCAGCAGCTCTAGCCCGGGGAACACCGGGGAGCTGTTTTTT. Its translation is CASSSSPGNTGELFF.

For the CDR3, the DNA is TGTGCCAGTAGTGAGTCAGGGGGCCTGCAGCCCCAGCATTTT. The encoded protein is CASSESGGLQPQHF. The J gene is TRBJ1-5, the V gene TRBV19; 8 nucleotides align to TRBD1. CDR1 is LNHDA, CDR2 SQIVND, per germline (reference sequence). V was pared by 5 bases and J by 7 bases, with 7 bases of the junction left unmatched. This CDR3 has 14 amino acids. The variable domain in full, with the rest retrieved from reference TRBV19 and TRBJ1-5, is DGGITQSPKYLFRKEGQNVTLSCEQNLNHDAMYWYRQDPGQGLRLIYYSQIVNDFQKGDIAEGYSVSREKKESFPLTVTSAQKNPTAFYLCASSESGGLQPQHFGDGTRLSIL.

This chain uses TRBV5-6 with TRBJ1-5; 7 bases are a match to TRBD1. CDR1 is SGHDT and CDR2 is YYEEEE in the germline V gene. V shed 4 bases and J 3 bases; nucleotides not matched to a gene: 4. The CDR3 has 14 amino acids. The CDR3 nucleotides are TGTGCCAGCAGCCCCGAGGGGGCCAATCAGCCCCAGCATTTT. Its translation is CASSPEGANQPQHF. Complete variable domain (other parts from reference TRBV5-6 and TRBJ1-5): DAGVTQSPTHLIKTRGQQVTLRCSPKSGHDTVSWYQQALGQGPQFIFQYYEEEERQRGNFPDRFSGHQFPNYSSELNVNALLLGDSALYLCASSPEGANQPQHFGDGTRLSIL.

This rearrangement joins TRBV14 to TRBJ2-3; 9 bases are shared with TRBD2. V shed 4 bases and J 9 bases; nucleotides not matched to a gene: 5. Looked up from germline, CDR1 is SGHDN and CDR2 is FVKESK. The CDR3 sequence is 13 residues long. The CDR3 DNA is TGTGCCAGCAGCCCGGGACTAGCAACAACGCAGTATTTT. It is translated as CASSPGLATTQYF.

The chain joins TRBV2 to TRBJ2-2; 10 bases are shared with TRBD2. CDR1 is SNHLY and CDR2 is FYNNEI in the germline V gene. The CDR3 is 14 amino acids. V trimming: 7 bases; J trimming: 6 bases; junction bases outside the gene matches: 5. CDR3 region: CASTGTSESGELFF. In DNA form, the CDR3 reads TGTGCCAGCACCGGGACTAGCGAATCCGGGGAGCTGTTTTTT.

The chain joins TRBV5-1 to TRBJ1-1; D might be TRBD1 (5 bases). Deletions cut 1 base from V and 0 bases from J, with 7 bases between. The germline V gene has CDR1 SGHRS and CDR2 YFSETQ. This CDR3 spans 14 amino acids. The CDR3 bases are TGCGCCAGCAGCTTGCAGGGTATGAACACTGAAGCTTTCTTT. This translates into CASSLQGMNTEAFF.

The V and J genes are TRBV6-5 and TRBJ2-7, with 9 bases identical to TRBD1. The germline V gene has CDR1 MNHEY and CDR2 SVGAGI. The CDR3 is 15 amino acids. V lost 8 bases and J lost 3; bases outside the gene matches: 11. CDR3 sequence reads: CASEYHRDRDYEQYF. The DNA for the CDR3 is TGTGCCAGCGAATACCACCGGGACAGGGACTACGAGCAGTACTTC.

The gene calls are TRBV5-1 and TRBJ2-5; 8 positions agree with TRBD1. Trimming took 4 bases from V and 5 from J; bases not matched to a gene: 7. Germline CDR1 and CDR2: SGHRS and YFSETQ. The CDR3 spans 14 residues. The CDR3 loop reads CASSARGPEETQYF. The CDR3 bases are TGCGCCAGCAGCGCCAGGGGGCCGGAGGAGACCCAGTACTTC.

The J gene is TRBJ1-2, the V gene TRBV2; no firm D call. The CDR3 totals 14 residues. Trimming removed 1 base from V and 3 bases from J, with 9 bases in between. The V gene's germline CDR1 is SNHLY and CDR2 FYNNEI. This CDR3 reads CASSEDRGDYGYTF. In DNA, the CDR3 is TGTGCCAGCAGTGAAGATCGGGGTGACTATGGCTACACCTTC.

The chain couples TRBV2 to TRBJ2-3; 10 positions match TRBD1. J was trimmed by 9 bases and V by 6 bases; bases with no gene match: 9. CDR1 is SNHLY, CDR2 FYNNEI, per germline. The CDR3 runs 14 residues. The CDR3 protein is CASRGDRGRPTQYF. The CDR3 DNA reads as TGTGCCAGCAGAGGGGACAGGGGAAGACCAACGCAGTATTTT.

The rearrangement uses TRBV7-9 and TRBJ1-5; maybe TRBD1 (5 bases). V lost 4 bases, J lost 0 bases, and 16 bases lay in between. This CDR3 comprises 17 residues. CDR1 and CDR2 (germline): SEHNR, FQNEAQ (reference sequence). CDR3: CASSSIWGDSSNQPQHF. In nucleotides, the CDR3 is TGTGCCAGCAGCTCGATTTGGGGGGACTCTAGCAATCAGCCCCAGCATTTT.

J is TRBJ2-3 and V is TRBV29-1; D gene uncertain. This CDR3 region has 13 residues. The ends were cut back, 3 bases at V and 5 bases at J, with 12 bases in the middle. From germline, CDR1 is SQVTM and CDR2 ANQGSEA. The CDR3 coding sequence is TGCAGCGTTGAGGTCTGGCCCCAAGATACGCAGTATTTT. This sequence encodes CSVEVWPQDTQYF.

The chain carries TRBV7-2 and TRBJ1-5; 8 nucleotides align to TRBD1. This CDR3 region has 13 residues. CDR1 and CDR2 (germline): SGHTA, FQGNSA. V trimming: 4 bases; J trimming: 7 bases; junction bases outside the gene matches: 3. CDR3 amino acids: CASSSGQEQPQHF. The CDR3 DNA sequence: TGTGCCAGCAGCTCGGGACAGGAACAGCCCCAGCATTTT.

The J gene is TRBJ2-1, the V gene TRBV9; D possibly corresponds to TRBD2 (7 bases). The CDR3 loop spans 14 amino acids. Trimming left V 0 bases short and J 5 bases short, with 9 bases between. Germline CDR1 and CDR2: SGDLS and YYNGEE. DNA of the CDR3: TGTGCCAGCAGCGTAGGCGGGGGCCACAATGAGCAGTTCTTC. Protein product: CASSVGGGHNEQFF.

V and J are TRBV13 and TRBJ2-3; TRBD1 might be the D (5 bases). The CDR3 runs to 17 residues. The ends were cut back, 0 bases at V and 0 bases at J, with 13 bases in the middle. Germline loops: CDR1 PRHDT, CDR2 FYEKMQ (reference sequence). CDR3 DNA: TGTGCCAGCAGCTTAGGCCAAGGGGTTTCTAGCACAGATACGCAGTATTTT. Its translation: CASSLGQGVSSTDTQYF.

This chain links TRBV15 with TRBJ1-3, with TRBD1 matching 11 bases. CDR3 length: 17 amino acids. CDR1 is LNHNV and CDR2 is YYDKDF in the germline V gene (reference sequence). The V gene end was trimmed by 7 bases and the J gene end by 2 bases; junction bases not matched to a gene: 10. The CDR3 protein is CATTEATGQGAGNTIYF. The DNA for the CDR3 is TGTGCCACCACCGAAGCAACGGGACAGGGGGCTGGAAACACCATATATTTT.

This sequence joins TRBV9 and TRBJ1-2; TRBD1 might be the D (5 bases). Trimming removed 3 bases from V and 4 bases from J, with 16 bases in between. The CDR3 covers 15 residues. The germline V gene has CDR1 SGDLS and CDR2 YYNGEE. CDR3 sequence reads: CASSAEIDSSYGYTF. CDR3 nucleotides: TGTGCCAGCAGCGCAGAAATTGACAGTAGCTATGGCTACACCTTC. Full variable domain (rest looked up from reference TRBV9 and TRBJ1-2): DSGVTQTPKHLITATGQRVTLRCSPRSGDLSVYWYQQSLDQGLQFLIQYYNGEERAKGNILERFSAQQFPDLHSELNLSSLELGDSALYFCASSAEIDSSYGYTFGSGTRLTVV.

The chain employs TRBV7-2 and TRBJ2-5; tentatively, D is TRBD2 (5 bases). Germline CDR1 and CDR2: SGHTA and FQGNSA. This CDR3 spans 17 amino acids. V was shortened by 5 bases and J by 4 bases, with 23 bases between the two germline ends. The CDR3 region is CASSLPLASVAGETQYF. The DNA for the CDR3 is TGTGCCAGCAGCCTTCCCCTAGCTTCGGTTGCGGGAGAGACCCAGTACTTC.

To note about this clone: This same CDR3 is encoded by further DNA sequences in the sample. The V and J genes are TRBV27 and TRBJ1-1; D is perhaps TRBD1 (5 bases). From germline, CDR1 is MNHEY and CDR2 SMNVEV (reference sequence). V lost 3 bases and J lost 5, with 10 bases in between. The CDR3 is made up of 13 amino acids. The CDR3 sequence is CASSFQGGTEAFF. The CDR3 nucleotides are TGTGCCAGCAGTTTCCAGGGAGGAACTGAAGCTTTCTTT.

The chain has TRBV3-1 (or the pseudogene TRBV3-2) and TRBJ2-1; TRBD1 matches 9 bases. Germline V gives CDR1 LGHDT, CDR2 YNNKEL (reference sequence). V gave up 2 bases and J gave up 7 bases; unmatched junction bases: 6. The CDR3 length is 15 residues. The CDR3 sequence is CASSQHGQGSNEQFF. DNA of the CDR3: TGTGCCAGCAGCCAACATGGACAGGGGTCGAATGAGCAGTTCTTC.

The gene calls are TRBV10-3 and TRBJ2-7, with TRBD2 matching over 13 bases. The germline CDR1 and CDR2 sequences are ENHRY and SYGVKD. The CDR3 totals 16 residues. Trimming took 9 bases from V and 0 from J; bases not matched to a gene: 8. CDR3 in amino acids: CAMETSGGIYSYEQYF. The CDR3 DNA is TGTGCCATGGAGACTAGCGGGGGGATCTACTCCTACGAGCAGTACTTC.

V gene TRBV7-2 combines with J gene TRBJ2-2; 10 bases map to TRBD2. Germline V gives CDR1 SGHTA, CDR2 FQGNSA. CDR3 length: 18 residues. J lost 4 bases, V lost 5 bases, and 13 bases had no gene match. CDR3 in amino acids: CASSLIHSGRLGTGELFF. CDR3 DNA: TGTGCCAGCAGCCTCATTCATAGCGGGAGGTTAGGCACCGGGGAGCTGTTTTTT.

The gene calls are TRBV7-2 and TRBJ2-1; a weak D match, TRBD1 (6 bases). V lost 1 base, J lost 8 bases, and 9 bases lay in between. Germline CDR1 reads SGHTA; CDR2 reads FQGNSA. This CDR3 is 13 amino acids long. The CDR3 loop is CASSLDRVHEQFF. In DNA, the CDR3 is TGTGCCAGCAGCTTAGACAGGGTACATGAGCAGTTCTTC.

The chain joins TRBV4-1 to TRBJ1-6, with 9 bases lining up with TRBD1. This CDR3 has 15 residues. The junction had 5 bases not matched to a gene; V was cut back by 3 bases and J by 8 bases. Per germline, CDR1 MGHRA and CDR2 YSYEKL. CDR3 DNA sequence: TGCGCCAGCAGCCAGCAAGACAGGGGGGATTCACCCCTCCACTTT. Translation: CASSQQDRGDSPLHF.

This clone was observed a single time. The J gene is TRBJ2-3, the V gene TRBV3-1 (or the pseudogene TRBV3-2); tentatively, D is TRBD2 (6 bases). The V and J ends lost 4 bases and 1 base respectively, with 6 bases between them. The CDR3 extends over 13 amino acids. Germline assignment: CDR1 LGHDT and CDR2 YNNKEL (reference sequence). The CDR3 DNA reads as TGTGCCAGCAGCCGGGGGGGCACAGATACGCAGTATTTT. This encodes CASSRGGTDTQYF.

V is TRBV4-1 and J is TRBJ1-2; possibly TRBD1 for D (5 bases). This CDR3 contains 16 residues. Germline values: CDR1 MGHRA, CDR2 YSYEKL. The V gene lost 3 bases and the J gene lost 6 bases, with 20 bases spanning the gap. CDR3 residues: CASSQAVDGPGDGYTF. DNA for the CDR3: TGCGCCAGCAGCCAGGCTGTGGACGGCCCGGGGGATGGCTACACCTTC.